This record covers a single TCR beta chain. This entry is derived from a study of blood T cell repertoires in COVID-19. Overall study: The origin of the acute and convalescent COVID-19 samples was the United States, Italy and Spain. T cells, B-cell-depleted T cells, or PBMCs provided the cDNA or gDNA that served as material.

Study processing details: Researchers report that nucleated cell counts were estimated from reference gene primer amplification. Sequencing was performed with immunoSEQ multiplex PCR; in TCRdb, only in-frame clones are kept and a portion is missing. That table is the source of V, J and clone size, and D and trimming were worked out from the DNA. The sample holds 120,000 to 150,000 clones, approximately 80% seen once. V gave up 3 bases and J gave up 2 bases, with 10 bases separating them. The CDR3 consists of 14 residues. CDR1 is LNHDA, CDR2 SQIVND, per germline (reference sequence). Researchers sorted participants into cohorts using their self-reported clinical history.

The specimen was PBMCs or T cells enriched from blood (not recorded which). This sequence joins TRBV19 and TRBJ2-5, with TRBD1 as a possible D gene (6 bases). This sequence was found in a woman aged 40 to 49 who had recovered from COVID-19. CDR3 amino acids: CASSMRQVQETQYF. CDR3 sequence (DNA): TGTGCCAGTAGTATGCGACAGGTACAAGAGACCCAGTACTTC.